This is a list of T cell receptor beta chains from one sample in a study of control samples from healthy donors and cancer patients. The protocol was immunoSEQ multiplex PCR, while the TCRdb copy is restricted to in-frame clones and leaves out a portion. This sample yields about 150,000 clones, of which approximately 93% are seen a single time; 5.8% belongs to the top ten. The sample was blood. The receptors were gathered from a man between 18 and 29 years old in good health. The CDR3 runs from the conserved cysteine through the conserved F or W. A D gene is named only where the DNA matches it firmly. The size field is filled for only some rows; it gives once, few, many or a size class.

V gene: TRBV28; J gene: TRBJ2-1; clone size: -; D gene: TRBD2; CDR3 DNA: TGTGCCAGCAGTTTACCCCTCTATAGGGAGGGCGTCTACAATGAGCAGTTCTTC; CDR3 protein: CASSLPLYREGVYNEQFF
V gene: TRBV5-1; J gene: TRBJ2-1; clone size: -; D gene: -; CDR3 DNA: TGCGCCAGCAGCTTGGCCGGGGGGCATAGCAATGAGCAGTTCTTC; CDR3 protein: CASSLAGGHSNEQFF
V gene: TRBV7-2; J gene: TRBJ1-5; clone size: few; D gene: -; CDR3 DNA: TGTGCCAGCAGCTTAGCCGGGGGGAGCGGGAATCAGCCCCAGCATTTT; CDR3 protein: CASSLAGGSGNQPQHF
V gene: TRBV6-1; J gene: TRBJ1-1; clone size: -; D gene: -; CDR3 DNA: TGTGCCAGCAGTGAGACAAAGAACACTGAAGCTTTCTTT; CDR3 protein: CASSETKNTEAFF
V gene: TRBV2; J gene: TRBJ2-7; clone size: -; D gene: -; CDR3 DNA: TGTGCCACCGGGGAGGAATTCTACGAGCAGTACTTC; CDR3 protein: CATGEEFYEQYF
V gene: TRBV27; J gene: TRBJ1-2; clone size: -; D gene: TRBD1; CDR3 DNA: TGTGCCAGCAGTGATAAGGACAGGGGATTTTATGGCTACACCTTC; CDR3 protein: CASSDKDRGFYGYTF
V gene: TRBV11-2; J gene: TRBJ2-1; clone size: -; D gene: -; CDR3 DNA: TGTGCCAGCAGCTTGGGGCAGAACAATGAGCAGTTCTTC; CDR3 protein: CASSLGQNNEQFF
V gene: TRBV7-3; J gene: TRBJ2-3; clone size: once; D gene: TRBD1; CDR3 DNA: TGTGCCAGCAGCTTAGGACAGGGTGGTGCAGATACGCAGTATTTT; CDR3 protein: CASSLGQGGADTQYF
V gene: TRBV29-1; J gene: TRBJ2-2; clone size: -; D gene: -; CDR3 DNA: TGCAGCGTTGCGACTCCGCCGAACACCGGGGAGCTGTTTTTT; CDR3 protein: CSVATPPNTGELFF
V gene: TRBV9; J gene: TRBJ2-7; clone size: -; D gene: -; CDR3 DNA: TGTGCCAGCAGCGTAGGAAGTTCGCGGGCGGTGCAGTACTTC; CDR3 protein: CASSVGSSRAVQYF